These T cell receptor beta chains were read from a single sample in a study of blood T cell repertoires in COVID-19. The assay was immunoSEQ multiplex PCR, and TCRdb's table has in-frame clones only and misses some. The sample has 100,000 to 150,000 clones, 85% to 90% seen once. Specimen: peripheral blood. These receptors came from a man in his sixties with COVID-19, enrolled during active disease. Both conserved end residues are part of each CDR3. Fields, in order: clone size, V gene, D gene, J gene, CDR3 protein, CDR3 DNA. The D gene is left open where the match is weak. Clone size is stated in some rows and not others, as once, few, many or a class when expanded.

abundance: -; v_gene: TRBV12-3/TRBV12-4; d_gene: -; j_gene: TRBJ2-7; CDR3aa: CASRYSGEQYF; CDR3nt: TGTGCCAGCAGGTACAGCGGCGAGCAGTACTTC
abundance: -; v_gene: TRBV7-9; d_gene: -; j_gene: TRBJ1-1; CDR3aa: CASSLGGNSEAFF; CDR3nt: TGTGCCAGCAGCTTAGGCGGGAACAGTGAAGCTTTCTTT
abundance: -; v_gene: TRBV7-9; d_gene: -; j_gene: TRBJ2-7; CDR3aa: CASSFDIPSSYEQYF; CDR3nt: TGTGCCAGCAGCTTCGACATCCCGAGCTCCTACGAGCAGTACTTC
abundance: -; v_gene: TRBV3-1/TRBV3-2; d_gene: TRBD1; j_gene: TRBJ1-2; CDR3aa: CASSSRQGGYTF; CDR3nt: TGTGCCAGCAGCAGCCGACAGGGTGGCTACACCTTC
abundance: -; v_gene: TRBV4-2; d_gene: -; j_gene: TRBJ1-6; CDR3aa: CASSQGGGGTGNSPLHF; CDR3nt: TGTGCCAGCAGCCAAGGAGGGGGGGGCACTGGGAATTCACCCCTCCACTTT
abundance: few; v_gene: TRBV12-3/TRBV12-4; d_gene: -; j_gene: TRBJ2-3; CDR3aa: CASSHGGTDTQYF; CDR3nt: TGTGCCAGCAGTCACGGAGGGACAGATACGCAGTATTTT
abundance: -; v_gene: TRBV7-8; d_gene: TRBD1; j_gene: TRBJ2-5; CDR3aa: CASSLEDRGEGTQYF; CDR3nt: TGTGCCAGCAGCTTAGAGGACAGGGGGGAGGGGACCCAGTACTTC
abundance: once; v_gene: TRBV30; d_gene: -; j_gene: TRBJ1-2; CDR3aa: CAWSVVPIRGKGYTF; CDR3nt: TGTGCCTGGAGTGTAGTCCCAATCCGAGGGAAAGGCTACACCTTC
abundance: -; v_gene: TRBV5-1; d_gene: -; j_gene: TRBJ1-1; CDR3aa: CASSGDTHTEAFF; CDR3nt: TGCGCCAGCAGCGGGGACACTCACACTGAAGCTTTCTTT
abundance: -; v_gene: TRBV6-1; d_gene: -; j_gene: TRBJ1-1; CDR3aa: CASRIGVNTEAFF; CDR3nt: TGTGCCAGCAGAATAGGGGTGAACACTGAAGCTTTCTTT
abundance: -; v_gene: TRBV27; d_gene: TRBD1; j_gene: TRBJ1-1; CDR3aa: CATSGGRNMNTEAFF; CDR3nt: TGTGCCACCTCAGGGGGCCGGAACATGAACACTGAAGCTTTCTTT
abundance: -; v_gene: TRBV7-2; d_gene: -; j_gene: TRBJ2-7; CDR3aa: CASRTGGPGNEQYF; CDR3nt: TGTGCCAGCCGAACCGGTGGGCCAGGGAACGAGCAGTACTTC
abundance: few; v_gene: TRBV18; d_gene: -; j_gene: TRBJ1-2; CDR3aa: CASSPPATIQTNYGYTF; CDR3nt: TGTGCCAGCTCACCACCCGCCACAATACAAACTAACTATGGCTACACCTTC
abundance: few; v_gene: TRBV25-1; d_gene: -; j_gene: TRBJ1-4; CDR3aa: CASTGNEKLFF; CDR3nt: TGTGCCAGCACGGGTAATGAAAAACTGTTTTTT
abundance: -; v_gene: TRBV5-1; d_gene: -; j_gene: TRBJ2-7; CDR3aa: CASSLPGKDEQYF; CDR3nt: TGCGCCAGCAGCTTGCCAGGGAAGGACGAGCAGTACTTC
abundance: -; v_gene: TRBV2; d_gene: TRBD1; j_gene: TRBJ1-4; CDR3aa: CASSPDRGTNEKLFF; CDR3nt: TGTGCCAGCAGTCCAGACAGGGGTACTAATGAAAAACTGTTTTTT
abundance: -; v_gene: TRBV5-4; d_gene: TRBD1; j_gene: TRBJ1-2; CDR3aa: CASGDRYGYTF; CDR3nt: TGTGCCAGCGGGGACAGGTATGGCTACACCTTC
abundance: -; v_gene: TRBV5-4; d_gene: TRBD1; j_gene: TRBJ1-1; CDR3aa: CASSPRTGEVNTEAFF; CDR3nt: TGTGCCAGCAGCCCAAGGACAGGGGAGGTGAACACTGAAGCTTTCTTT
abundance: -; v_gene: TRBV6-2/TRBV6-3; d_gene: -; j_gene: TRBJ1-4; CDR3aa: CASSYSTGTKFF; CDR3nt: TGTGCCAGCAGTTACTCGACCGGGACAAAGTTTTTT
abundance: once; v_gene: TRBV5-1; d_gene: -; j_gene: TRBJ2-5; CDR3aa: CASSPLTGPQETQYF; CDR3nt: TGCGCCAGCAGCCCACTGACAGGACCCCAAGAGACCCAGTACTTC
abundance: -; v_gene: TRBV5-8; d_gene: TRBD1; j_gene: TRBJ1-6; CDR3aa: CASSLDTGTGRSPLHF; CDR3nt: TGTGCCAGCAGCTTGGACACCGGGACAGGGAGGTCACCCCTCCACTTT
abundance: -; v_gene: TRBV5-4; d_gene: TRBD2; j_gene: TRBJ2-3; CDR3aa: CASSPKRGGTNDTQYF; CDR3nt: TGTGCCAGCAGCCCTAAGCGGGGGGGGACCAACGATACGCAGTATTTT
abundance: -; v_gene: TRBV30; d_gene: TRBD2; j_gene: TRBJ2-5; CDR3aa: CAWSVQLAGARGETQYF; CDR3nt: TGTGCCTGGAGTGTACAACTAGCGGGGGCCAGGGGGGAGACCCAGTACTTC
abundance: few; v_gene: TRBV29-1; d_gene: TRBD1; j_gene: TRBJ2-7; CDR3aa: CSVVRQGRNEQYF; CDR3nt: TGCAGCGTTGTTCGACAGGGTCGCAACGAGCAGTACTTC
abundance: -; v_gene: TRBV29-1; d_gene: -; j_gene: TRBJ1-1; CDR3aa: CSVERSGRAGTEAFF; CDR3nt: TGCAGCGTTGAACGTTCGGGGAGGGCGGGCACTGAAGCTTTCTTT
abundance: -; v_gene: TRBV7-2; d_gene: TRBD1; j_gene: TRBJ1-2; CDR3aa: CASSWDRVGYTF; CDR3nt: TGTGCCAGCAGCTGGGACAGGGTTGGCTACACCTTC
abundance: -; v_gene: TRBV5-4; d_gene: -; j_gene: TRBJ2-7; CDR3aa: CASSLHKGEYYEQYF; CDR3nt: TGTGCCAGCAGCTTGCATAAGGGGGAGTACTACGAGCAGTACTTC
abundance: -; v_gene: TRBV29-1; d_gene: TRBD1; j_gene: TRBJ1-2; CDR3aa: CSVERETGRASYGYTF; CDR3nt: TGCAGCGTTGAACGAGAGACAGGGAGAGCTAGCTATGGCTACACCTTC
abundance: -; v_gene: TRBV12-3/TRBV12-4; d_gene: -; j_gene: TRBJ2-3; CDR3aa: CASSHGGTDTQYF; CDR3nt: TGTGCCAGCAGCCACGGAGGAACAGATACGCAGTATTTT